This T cell receptor beta chain originates from a study of blood T cells in healthy people across ages. Study-wide context: About one barcoded beta molecule per two T cells came from capture by template switching. Study results and caveats: The percentage of naive T cells correlated strongly with TCR beta diversity. In the absence of known donor CMV status, changes in expanded clonotypes were possibly confounded.

Primed by a sample-barcoded 5' primer and a J-beta primer mix, a second PCR proceeded for about 7 to 12 cycles. TCRdb called the 5' RACE reads again in MiXCR, with one record for every CDR3 protein. The sample records some 1.5 million distinct CDR3 sequences, approximately 43% being singletons. Trimming removed 3 bases from V and 5 bases from J, with 10 bases in between. Germline V gene data show CDR1 as MNHEY and CDR2 as SMNVEV (reference sequence). The CDR3 spans 13 residues. The donors, healthy Caucasians from Russia, were aged 6 to 90. In the case of this clonotype: Its antigen is not known.

The J gene is TRBJ1-2, the V gene TRBV27, with TRBD1 as a possible D gene (5 bases). Material: blood. The clonotype originates from a woman aged 18 to 35 in good health. The CDR3 loop reads CASSFRDGYGYTF. CDR3 DNA sequence: TGTGCCAGCAGTTTCCGGGACGGTTATGGCTACACCTTC.